This T cell receptor beta chain was recovered during a study of T-cell reconstitution after alpha-beta-depleted transplantation in children. Study outcomes and limitations: Approximately two months post-transplant, alpha-beta T cells reportedly originated from several hundred expanded graft clones. High day-60 TCRbeta diversity in some patients came from surviving recipient T cells and thymic progenitors. Newly made T cells mostly supplied T-cell counts and diversity one year after transplant.

The TCRbeta library was prepared with unique molecular identifiers. TCRdb redid the calling of the PCR reads with MiXCR, one entry per CDR3 protein. Of about 980,000 distinct CDR3 sequences in the sample, roughly 29% were seen once. Germline assignment: CDR1 SEHNR and CDR2 FQNEAQ (reference sequence). V was pared by 9 bases and J by 4 bases, with 12 bases between. This CDR3 contains 12 residues. To note about this clonotype: Its antigen is as yet unknown.

The genes are TRBV7-9 and TRBJ1-1, with D perhaps TRBD1 (6 bases). This sample comprised PBMCs, mostly from graft donor cells, obtained 360 days after TCRalphabeta/CD19-depleted stem cell transplant. The sequence was obtained from a boy under two years old who had a stem cell transplant for SCID, so the T cells may come from the graft donor. The CDR3 DNA reads as TGTGCCAGAAGAGAGGGGGGCACTGAAGCTTTCTTT. Its protein is CARREGGTEAFF.